The 13 T cell receptor beta chains below were found in one sample sequenced in a study of cytomegalovirus exposure and HLA in healthy donors. The PCR made use of 60 Vbeta and 13 Jbeta primers. Assay: immunoSEQ multiplex PCR; the TCRdb copy retains only in-frame clones and omits some. The table has 160,000 or so clones, around four fifths seen once; the top ten hold 1.3%. The sequencing sample was made of PBMCs. All receptors come from a man aged 25 to 40 in good health and CMV-seronegative.

The rearrangement joins TRBV29-1 to TRBJ1-2; the D gene is possibly TRBD1 (5 bases). CDR3 length equals 13 residues. Trimming took off 0 bases at V and 6 bases at J, with 11 bases between the two ends. Per the germline V gene, CDR1 is SQVTM and CDR2 is ANQGSEA. The CDR3 nucleotides read TGCAGCGTTGAAGATCGACAGAACGATGGCTACACCTTC. It specifies CSVEDRQNDGYTF. Complete variable domain (other parts from reference TRBV29-1 and TRBJ1-2): SAVISQKPSRDICQRGTSLTIQCQVDSQVTMMFWYRQQPGQSLTLIATANQGSEATYESGFVIDKFPISRPNLTFSTLTVSNMSPEDSSIYLCSVEDRQNDGYTFGSGTRLTVV.

The chain employs TRBV9 and TRBJ1-4; D not certain. V was trimmed by 0 bases and J by 4 bases, leaving 7 bases between them. CDR1 and CDR2 from the germline V gene are SGDLS and YYNGEE. CDR3 length: 14 residues. The chain's CDR3 is CASSVGGVNEKLFF. Here the CDR3 DNA reads TGTGCCAGCAGCGTAGGGGGAGTTAATGAAAAACTGTTTTTT. Full variable domain (missing parts from reference TRBV9 and TRBJ1-4): DSGVTQTPKHLITATGQRVTLRCSPRSGDLSVYWYQQSLDQGLQFLIQYYNGEERAKGNILERFSAQQFPDLHSELNLSSLELGDSALYFCASSVGGVNEKLFFGSGTQLSVL.

The rearrangement links TRBV4-2 to TRBJ1-1; possibly TRBD1 for D (5 bases). The V gene's germline CDR1 is LGHNA and CDR2 YNFKEQ. This CDR3 is built from 13 residues. V shed 7 bases and J shed 4 bases, with 13 bases lying between them. This CDR3 reads CASIFQGGTEAFF. CDR3 nucleotide sequence: TGTGCCAGCATCTTTCAGGGAGGCACTGAAGCTTTCTTT.

The V gene is TRBV5-5, the J gene TRBJ1-5, with D perhaps matching TRBD1 (5 bases). Germline values: CDR1 SGHKS, CDR2 YYEKEE (reference sequence). Trimming pared 2 bases from V and 4 bases from J, leaving 16 bases between. The CDR3 is 16 residues long. Written as DNA, the CDR3 is TGTGCCAGCAGCTTAGGAGGGCAGGGAGTTAATCAGCCCCAGCATTTT. Translating gives CASSLGGQGVNQPQHF.

This chain joins TRBV18 and TRBJ1-4; 7 nucleotides match TRBD1. V lost 3 bases, J lost 7 bases, and 14 bases stayed unmatched. Germline CDR1 is KGHSH and CDR2 is LQKENI. This CDR3 is 17 amino acids long. The CDR3 DNA is TGTGCCAGCTCACCCGACAGGGTCGCGAACGATGGTGAAAAACTGTTTTTT. It specifies CASSPDRVANDGEKLFF.

The rearrangement joins TRBV6-5 to TRBJ1-4; D is possibly TRBD1 (6 bases). V dropped 6 bases and J dropped 5 bases, with 10 bases sitting between them. Germline CDR1 is MNHEY and CDR2 is SVGAGI. The CDR3 loop spans 13 amino acids. The CDR3 spells CASRRQANEKLFF. CDR3 nucleotide sequence: TGTGCCAGCAGAAGACAGGCGAATGAAAAACTGTTTTTT.

This clone was seen a handful of times. The J gene is TRBJ2-2, the V gene TRBV6-5; tentatively, D is TRBD2 (6 bases). The CDR3 covers 15 residues. Germline loops: CDR1 MNHEY, CDR2 SVGAGI. Trimming removed 2 bases from V and 3 bases from J, with 10 bases in between. CDR3 in DNA: TGTGCCAGCAGTTACAGGAGGGTTGACACCGGGGAGCTGTTTTTT. It encodes CASSYRRVDTGELFF.

This clone was detected a few times. The chain uses TRBV6-1 and TRBJ2-7, with TRBD2 matching over 7 bases. Germline V gene lookup returns CDR1 MNHNS and CDR2 SASEGT. This CDR3 region has 15 residues. V shed 7 bases, J shed 4 bases, and the junction held 13 bases outside the gene matches. CDR3: CASTFWPSGSYEQYF. The CDR3 DNA reads as TGTGCCAGCACGTTCTGGCCTAGCGGTTCTTACGAGCAGTACTTC.

The J gene is TRBJ2-1, the V gene TRBV7-9, with TRBD2 as a possible D gene (6 bases). Germline-derived CDR1 and CDR2 are SEHNR and FQNEAQ (reference sequence). CDR3 length equals 15 residues. The V end was cut by 7 bases, the J end by 3 bases, with 16 bases between. CDR3 amino acids: CASTLGTDFYNEQFF. The CDR3 bases are TGTGCCAGCACCCTGGGGACTGACTTCTACAATGAGCAGTTCTTC.

The chain carries TRBV7-9 and TRBJ2-3; 7 bases are a match to TRBD1. Trimming removed 5 bases from V and 2 bases from J; junction bases left unmatched: 4. Germline V lookup: CDR1 SEHNR, CDR2 FQNEAQ (reference sequence). This CDR3 is 14 amino acids long. DNA of the CDR3: TGTGCCAGCAGCCCGGGACAGCACACAGATACGCAGTATTTT. Translation gives CASSPGQHTDTQYF. Complete variable domain (other parts from reference TRBV7-9 and TRBJ2-3): DTGVSQNPRHKITKRGQNVTFRCDPISEHNRLYWYRQTLGQGPEFLTYFQNEAQLEKSRLLSDRFSAERPKGSFSTLEIQRTEQGDSAMYLCASSPGQHTDTQYFGPGTRLTVL.

This chain connects TRBV18 to TRBJ2-7, with D possibly being TRBD1 (5 bases). The germline gives CDR1 KGHSH, CDR2 LQKENI. Deletions cut 0 bases from V and 4 bases from J, with 7 bases between. CDR3 length: 13 residues. The DNA for the CDR3 is TGTGCCAGCTCACCACCGGGGCCTTACGAGCAGTACTTC. As protein: CASSPPGPYEQYF.

V and J are TRBV7-6 and TRBJ2-5; D perhaps matches TRBD2 (5 bases). This CDR3 comprises 17 residues. Germline V CDR1 and CDR2: SGHVS, FNYEAQ. Deletions cut 0 bases from V and 1 base from J, with 15 bases between. The CDR3 DNA is TGTGCCAGCAGCTTAGCGGTGAGAGGGAGCGTCCAAGAGACCCAGTACTTC. Residues: CASSLAVRGSVQETQYF.

In its sample, this clone was seen a few times. This sequence joins TRBV5-1 and TRBJ2-7; TRBD1 is a possible D gene (5 bases). V was cut by 2 bases and J by 1 base, with 7 bases left in between. Germline CDR1 is SGHRS and CDR2 is YFSETQ. The CDR3 spans 13 residues. The CDR3 loop is CASSFQGSYEQYF. The CDR3 DNA sequence: TGCGCCAGCAGCTTTCAGGGTTCCTACGAGCAGTACTTC.